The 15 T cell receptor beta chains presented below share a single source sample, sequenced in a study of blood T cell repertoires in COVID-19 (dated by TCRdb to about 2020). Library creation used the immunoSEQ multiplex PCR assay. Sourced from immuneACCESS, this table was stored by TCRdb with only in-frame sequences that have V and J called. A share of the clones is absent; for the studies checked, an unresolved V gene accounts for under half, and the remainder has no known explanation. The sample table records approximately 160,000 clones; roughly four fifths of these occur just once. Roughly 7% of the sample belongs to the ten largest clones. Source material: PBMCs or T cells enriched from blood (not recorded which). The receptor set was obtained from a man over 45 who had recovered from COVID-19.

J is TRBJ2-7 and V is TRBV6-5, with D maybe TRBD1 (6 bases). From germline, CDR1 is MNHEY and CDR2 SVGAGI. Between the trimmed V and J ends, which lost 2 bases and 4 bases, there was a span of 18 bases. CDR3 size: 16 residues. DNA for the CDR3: TGTGCCAGCAGTTACCTGAGCAGGGGAAAGATTTACGAGCAGTACTTC. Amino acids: CASSYLSRGKIYEQYF.

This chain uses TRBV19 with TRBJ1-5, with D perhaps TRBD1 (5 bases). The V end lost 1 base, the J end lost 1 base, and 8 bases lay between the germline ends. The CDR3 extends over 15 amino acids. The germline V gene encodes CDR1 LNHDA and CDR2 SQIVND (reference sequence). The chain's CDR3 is CASSIVGASNQPQHF. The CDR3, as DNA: TGTGCCAGTAGTATAGTAGGGGCGAGCAATCAGCCCCAGCATTTT.

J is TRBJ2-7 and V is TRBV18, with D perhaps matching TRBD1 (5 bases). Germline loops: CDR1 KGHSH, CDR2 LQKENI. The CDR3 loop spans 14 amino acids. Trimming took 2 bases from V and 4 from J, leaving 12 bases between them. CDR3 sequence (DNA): TGTGCCAGCTCACCAAATAGACAGAAATACGAGCAGTACTTC. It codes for CASSPNRQKYEQYF.

CDR3 protein: CASRAGGTNTEAFF. The CDR3, as DNA: TGTGCCAGCAGGGCAGGGGGGACGAACACTGAAGCTTTCTTT. The J gene is TRBJ1-1, the V gene TRBV6-5; 7 bases align to TRBD1. Per the germline V gene, CDR1 is MNHEY and CDR2 is SVGAGI. The CDR3 length is 14 residues. V lost 6 bases to trimming and J lost 1 base; unmatched junction nucleotides: 5.

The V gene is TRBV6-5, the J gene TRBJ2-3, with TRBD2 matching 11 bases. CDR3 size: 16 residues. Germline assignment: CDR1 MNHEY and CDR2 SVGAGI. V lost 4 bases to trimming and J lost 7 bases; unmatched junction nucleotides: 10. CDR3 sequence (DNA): TGTGCCAGCAGTTCCCGTAGCGGGGGGGCTTTCAATACGCAGTATTTT. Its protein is CASSSRSGGAFNTQYF.

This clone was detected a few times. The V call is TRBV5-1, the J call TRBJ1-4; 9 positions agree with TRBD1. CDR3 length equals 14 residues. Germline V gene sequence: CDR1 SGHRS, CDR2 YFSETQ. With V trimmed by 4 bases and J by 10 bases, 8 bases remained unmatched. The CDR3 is CASSPGQGFGKLFF. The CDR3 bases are TGCGCCAGCAGCCCAGGACAGGGGTTCGGAAAACTGTTTTTT. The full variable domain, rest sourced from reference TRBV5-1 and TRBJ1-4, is KAGVTQTPRYLIKTRGQQVTLSCSPISGHRSVSWYQQTPGQGLQFLFEYFSETQRNKGNFPGRFSGRQFSNSRSEMNVSTLELGDSALYLCASSPGQGFGKLFFGSGTQLSVL.

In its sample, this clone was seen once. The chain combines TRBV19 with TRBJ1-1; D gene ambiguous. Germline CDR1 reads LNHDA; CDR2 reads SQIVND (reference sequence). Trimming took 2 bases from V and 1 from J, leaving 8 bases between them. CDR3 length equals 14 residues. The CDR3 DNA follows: TGTGCCAGTAGTATAAGGAGTTCGAACACTGAAGCTTTCTTT. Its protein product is CASSIRSSNTEAFF.

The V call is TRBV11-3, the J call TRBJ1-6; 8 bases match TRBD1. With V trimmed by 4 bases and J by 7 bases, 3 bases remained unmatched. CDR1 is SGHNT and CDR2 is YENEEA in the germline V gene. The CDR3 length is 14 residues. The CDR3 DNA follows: TGTGCCAGCAGCTCCCGACAGGGGAATTCACCCCTCCACTTT. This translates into CASSSRQGNSPLHF. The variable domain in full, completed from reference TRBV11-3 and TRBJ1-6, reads EAGVVQSPRYKIIEKKQPVAFWCNPISGHNTLYWYLQNLGQGPELLIRYENEEAVDDSQLPKDRFSAERLKGVDSTLKIQPAELGDSAVYLCASSSRQGNSPLHFGNGTRLTVT.

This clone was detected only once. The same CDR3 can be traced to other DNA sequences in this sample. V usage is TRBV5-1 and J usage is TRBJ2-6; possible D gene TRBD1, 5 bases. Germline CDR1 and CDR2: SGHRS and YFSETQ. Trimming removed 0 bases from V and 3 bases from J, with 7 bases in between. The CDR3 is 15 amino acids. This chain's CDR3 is CASSLEGVGANVLTF. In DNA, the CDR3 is TGCGCCAGCAGCTTGGAAGGGGTTGGGGCCAACGTCCTGACTTTC. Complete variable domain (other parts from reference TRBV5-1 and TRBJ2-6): KAGVTQTPRYLIKTRGQQVTLSCSPISGHRSVSWYQQTPGQGLQFLFEYFSETQRNKGNFPGRFSGRQFSNSRSEMNVSTLELGDSALYLCASSLEGVGANVLTFGAGSRLTVL.

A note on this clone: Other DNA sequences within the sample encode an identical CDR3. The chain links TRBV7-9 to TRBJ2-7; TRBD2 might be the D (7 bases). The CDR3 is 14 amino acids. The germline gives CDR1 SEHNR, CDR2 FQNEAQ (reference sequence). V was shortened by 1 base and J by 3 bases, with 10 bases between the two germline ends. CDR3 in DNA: TGTGCCAGCAGCTTAGGCGGGGGCAGCTACGAGCAGTACTTC. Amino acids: CASSLGGGSYEQYF.

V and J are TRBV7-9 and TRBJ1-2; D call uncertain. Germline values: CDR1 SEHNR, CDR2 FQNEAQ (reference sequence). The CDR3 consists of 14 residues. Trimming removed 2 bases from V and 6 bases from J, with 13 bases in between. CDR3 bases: TGTGCCAGCAGCTTATCATCAGTGATGGATGGCTACACCTTC. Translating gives CASSLSSVMDGYTF. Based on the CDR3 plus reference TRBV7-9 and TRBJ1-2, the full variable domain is DTGVSQNPRHKITKRGQNVTFRCDPISEHNRLYWYRQTLGQGPEFLTYFQNEAQLEKSRLLSDRFSAERPKGSFSTLEIQRTEQGDSAMYLCASSLSSVMDGYTFGSGTRLTVV.

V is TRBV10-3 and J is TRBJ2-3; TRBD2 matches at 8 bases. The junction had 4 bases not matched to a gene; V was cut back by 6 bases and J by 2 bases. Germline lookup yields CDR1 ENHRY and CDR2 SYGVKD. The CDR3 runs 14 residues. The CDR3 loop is CAIRGLVYTDTQYF. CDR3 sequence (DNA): TGTGCCATCAGGGGACTAGTCTACACAGATACGCAGTATTTT.

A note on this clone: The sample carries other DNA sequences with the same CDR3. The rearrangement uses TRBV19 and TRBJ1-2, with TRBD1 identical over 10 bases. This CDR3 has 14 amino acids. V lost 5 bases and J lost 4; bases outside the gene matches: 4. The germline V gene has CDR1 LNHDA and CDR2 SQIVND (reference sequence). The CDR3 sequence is CASSPDRGIYGYTF. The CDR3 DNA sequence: TGTGCCAGTAGTCCGGACAGGGGGATCTATGGCTACACCTTC.

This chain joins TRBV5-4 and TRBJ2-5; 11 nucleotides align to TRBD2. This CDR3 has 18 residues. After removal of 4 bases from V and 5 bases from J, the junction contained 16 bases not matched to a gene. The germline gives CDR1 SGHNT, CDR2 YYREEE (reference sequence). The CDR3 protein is CASSPAARSGGAYETQYF. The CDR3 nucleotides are TGTGCCAGCAGCCCTGCCGCCCGTAGCGGGGGGGCGTATGAGACCCAGTACTTC.

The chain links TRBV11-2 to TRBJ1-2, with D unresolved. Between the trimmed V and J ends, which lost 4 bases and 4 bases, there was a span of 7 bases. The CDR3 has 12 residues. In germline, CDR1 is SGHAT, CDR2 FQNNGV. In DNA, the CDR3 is TGTGCCAGCAGCTCCAGATTCTATGGCTACACCTTC. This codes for CASSSRFYGYTF.